What follows are 26 T cell receptor beta chains derived from one specimen sequenced in a study of T cell responses to AZD1222 COVID-19 vaccine. Clones were read by immunoSEQ multiplex PCR, and TCRdb kept only the in-frame ones, dropping some. The top ten hold about 3.7% of the sample, which has some 150,000 clones, about nine tenths seen once. Sequencing was performed on peripheral blood, taken on day 0 of MenACWY control vaccination. The receptor source for this set is an adult in good health.

This chain joins TRBV5-1 and TRBJ2-7; unclear D gene. Germline values: CDR1 SGHRS, CDR2 YFSETQ. The V end lost 0 bases, the J end lost 0 bases, and 10 bases lay between the germline ends. There are 15 residues in the CDR3. The CDR3 coding sequence is TGCGCCAGCAGCTTGGCCATGGGGATCTCCTACGAGCAGTACTTC. Protein: CASSLAMGISYEQYF.

The V and J genes are TRBV5-6 and TRBJ1-6, with TRBD1 identical over 7 bases. From germline, CDR1 is SGHDT and CDR2 YYEEEE. The J segment lost 10 bases and the V segment lost 6 bases, leaving 10 bases of the junction unmatched. CDR3 length: 14 residues. The CDR3: CASTLRGTASPLHF. As DNA, the CDR3 is TGTGCCAGCACCCTTAGAGGGACAGCCTCACCCCTCCACTTT. The entire variable domain, with the rest obtained from reference TRBV5-6 and TRBJ1-6, is as follows: DAGVTQSPTHLIKTRGQQVTLRCSPKSGHDTVSWYQQALGQGPQFIFQYYEEEERQRGNFPDRFSGHQFPNYSSELNVNALLLGDSALYLCASTLRGTASPLHFGNGTRLTVT.

The genes are TRBV28 and TRBJ2-1; 10 bases fit TRBD2. Germline trimming cut 6 bases from V and 4 bases from J; bases unmatched to any gene: 6. The CDR3 covers 15 residues. Germline assignment: CDR1 MDHEN and CDR2 SYDVKM. CDR3 DNA: TGTGCCAGCAGGTGGACTAGCGGTTATTACAATGAGCAGTTCTTC. The encoded protein is CASRWTSGYYNEQFF.

V usage is TRBV5-6 and J usage is TRBJ2-1; D possibly corresponds to TRBD1 (6 bases). This CDR3 has 13 amino acids. Germline-derived CDR1 and CDR2 are SGHDT and YYEEEE. V lost 3 bases and J lost 6, with 10 bases in between. CDR3 sequence reads: CASSSDRFNEQFF. DNA of the CDR3: TGTGCCAGCAGCTCGGACAGATTCAATGAGCAGTTCTTC.

V and J are TRBV3-1 (or the pseudogene TRBV3-2) and TRBJ2-7; 8 bases are shared with TRBD2. The germline CDR1 and CDR2 sequences are LGHDT and YNNKEL (reference sequence). V was pared by 0 bases and J by 6 bases, with 7 bases of the junction left unmatched. CDR3 length equals 15 residues. CDR3 coding DNA: TGTGCCAGCAGCCAAGATGACAGCGGGAGTAGCGAGCAGTACTTC. The encoded protein is CASSQDDSGSSEQYF.

This chain links TRBV7-2 with TRBJ2-5, with 8 bases matching TRBD1. This CDR3 is 14 amino acids long. Losses at the gene ends were 5 bases for V and 7 bases for J; bases not matched to a gene: 9. In germline, CDR1 is SGHTA, CDR2 FQGNSA. CDR3 sequence (DNA): TGTGCCAGCAGCCCCGACAGGGGAGGATCGACCCAGTACTTC. Its translation is CASSPDRGGSTQYF. Full variable domain (outside the CDR3, taken from reference TRBV7-2 and TRBJ2-5): GAGVSQSPSNKVTEKGKDVELRCDPISGHTALYWYRQSLGQGLEFLIYFQGNSAPDKSGLPSDRFSAERTGGSVSTLTIQRTQQEDSAVYLCASSPDRGGSTQYFGPGTRLLVL.

The genes are TRBV7-2 and TRBJ2-5, with 9 bases matching TRBD2. The CDR3 covers 18 residues. V gave up 0 bases and J gave up 0 bases; unmatched junction bases: 8. Germline assignment: CDR1 SGHTA and CDR2 FQGNSA. The CDR3 DNA is TGTGCCAGCAGCTTAGCATACAGCGGGAGGCGGCACCAAGAGACCCAGTACTTC. Its protein product is CASSLAYSGRRHQETQYF.

The V call is TRBV19, the J call TRBJ2-1; D possibly corresponds to TRBD1 (6 bases). CDR1 LNHDA and CDR2 SQIVND come from the germline V gene (reference sequence). The ends were cut back, 4 bases at V and 4 bases at J, with 8 bases in the middle. CDR3 length: 13 residues. CDR3 DNA sequence: TGTGCCAGTAGTAGGGACAATTACAATGAGCAGTTCTTC. Protein sequence: CASSRDNYNEQFF.

In its sample, this clone was seen once. The V gene is TRBV14, the J gene TRBJ1-6; D is unresolved. V was trimmed by 0 bases and J by 6 bases, leaving 12 bases between them. The germline gives CDR1 SGHDN, CDR2 FVKESK. This CDR3 spans 16 amino acids. Here the CDR3 reads CASSQEFNRANSPLHF. The CDR3 nucleotides are TGTGCCAGCAGCCAAGAATTCAACCGGGCTAATTCACCCCTCCACTTT.

The gene calls are TRBV19 and TRBJ2-2; D unresolved. Germline CDR1 LNHDA, CDR2 SQIVND (reference sequence). V lost 9 bases and J lost 0, with 14 bases in between. CDR3 length: 15 amino acids. CDR3 region: CASTREITNTGELFF. The CDR3 DNA reads TGTGCCAGCACCCGAGAAATCACGAACACCGGGGAGCTGTTTTTT.

This chain connects TRBV7-2 to TRBJ2-7, with 8 bases that match TRBD1. The CDR3 consists of 17 residues. CDR1 and CDR2 (germline): SGHTA, FQGNSA. J gave up 1 base and V 5 bases, and 13 bases lay outside the gene matches. CDR3 residues: CASSPNPRTGRSYEQYF. For the CDR3, the DNA is TGTGCCAGCAGCCCAAACCCCCGGACAGGGCGATCCTACGAGCAGTACTTC.

This clone was detected once. V gene TRBV28 combines with J gene TRBJ2-4, with 9 nucleotides matching TRBD1. Trimming removed 2 bases from V and 5 bases from J; junction bases left unmatched: 7. This CDR3 has 16 residues. Germline V gene sequence: CDR1 MDHEN, CDR2 SYDVKM. CDR3 nucleotide sequence: TGTGCCAGCAGTTTAACCGGACAGGGGTCCCAAAACATTCAGTACTTC. Its translation is CASSLTGQGSQNIQYF.

The CDR3 DNA sequence: TGTGCCAGCAGCCTCAGGGTTTCTGGCTACACCTTC. Protein sequence: CASSLRVSGYTF. The rearrangement uses TRBV3-1 (or the pseudogene TRBV3-2) and TRBJ1-2; D is perhaps TRBD1 (5 bases). Germline assignment: CDR1 LGHDT and CDR2 YNNKEL (reference sequence). The CDR3 contains 12 residues. Between the trimmed V and J ends, which lost 4 bases and 7 bases, there was a span of 10 bases.

The chain has TRBV29-1 and TRBJ1-5; D gene uncertain. The germline V gene encodes CDR1 SQVTM and CDR2 ANQGSEA. The V gene lost 5 bases and the J gene lost 9 bases, with 14 bases spanning the gap. This CDR3 contains 12 residues. The CDR3 nucleotides read TGCAGCGTTAAGGCGGAACTCGGGCCCCAGCATTTT. This sequence encodes CSVKAELGPQHF.

This clone was seen more than once but under ten times. CDR3 sequence (DNA): TGCGCCAGCAGCTCACATTCCCGGGTAGGGCGGGGGCCTGAAGCTTTCTTT. It translates to CASSSHSRVGRGPEAFF. J is TRBJ1-1 and V is TRBV4-1, with a weak D call TRBD1 (6 bases). The CDR3 consists of 17 residues. Germline V gives CDR1 MGHRA, CDR2 YSYEKL. Trimming took off 5 bases at V and 6 bases at J, with 25 bases between the two ends.

The V call is TRBV6-4, the J call TRBJ2-2, with D unresolved. CDR1 is MRHNA, CDR2 SNTAGT, per germline. The CDR3 runs to 14 residues. V was pared by 3 bases and J by 3 bases, with 8 bases between. CDR3 bases: TGTGCCAGCAGTGAATTGACGGACACCGGGGAGCTGTTTTTT. This translates into CASSELTDTGELFF.

The chain carries TRBV18 and TRBJ2-7, with 9 bases aligning to TRBD1. The CDR3 sequence is 13 residues long. Germline V gene sequence: CDR1 KGHSH, CDR2 LQKENI. Trimming took 10 bases from V and 3 from J; bases not matched to a gene: 7. The DNA of the CDR3 is TGTGCCACTGGACAGGGGATTAACTACGAGCAGTACTTC. Translation: CATGQGINYEQYF.

V usage is TRBV29-1 and J usage is TRBJ1-2, with D perhaps matching TRBD1 (5 bases). V was cut by 3 bases and J by 7 bases, with 15 bases left in between. Germline CDR1 is SQVTM and CDR2 is ANQGSEA. This CDR3 region has 13 residues. Here the CDR3 DNA reads TGCAGCGTTGAGGGTCCCCAGGGTGTTGGCTACACCTTC. Translating it yields CSVEGPQGVGYTF.

This chain uses TRBV28 with TRBJ2-1, with 13 bases matching TRBD2. CDR1 and CDR2 (germline): MDHEN, SYDVKM. J lost 6 bases, V lost 2 bases, and 4 bases had no gene match. This CDR3 is 16 amino acids long. The CDR3, as DNA: TGTGCCAGCAGTTTAGGACTAGCGGGAGCGGCCAATGAGCAGTTCTTC. Translating it yields CASSLGLAGAANEQFF.

The rearrangement joins TRBV5-1 to TRBJ1-2; 7 bases match TRBD1. Trimming took 2 bases from V and 2 from J; bases not matched to a gene: 9. The CDR3 has 16 amino acids. Germline values: CDR1 SGHRS, CDR2 YFSETQ. CDR3 amino acids: CASSFNRDRRNYGYTF. The CDR3 DNA reads TGCGCCAGCAGCTTCAACCGGGACAGAAGAAACTATGGCTACACCTTC. Looking up the rest from reference TRBV5-1 and TRBJ1-2 gives the full variable domain: KAGVTQTPRYLIKTRGQQVTLSCSPISGHRSVSWYQQTPGQGLQFLFEYFSETQRNKGNFPGRFSGRQFSNSRSEMNVSTLELGDSALYLCASSFNRDRRNYGYTFGSGTRLTVV.

The chain links TRBV7-9 to TRBJ1-5; D is undetermined. CDR1 and CDR2 from the germline V gene are SEHNR and FQNEAQ (reference sequence). The CDR3 loop spans 14 amino acids. The V gene lost 1 base and the J gene lost 8 bases, with 12 bases spanning the gap. The CDR3 DNA follows: TGTGCCAGCAGCTTAGTGGCCGGAACGGAGCCCCAGCATTTT. Protein product: CASSLVAGTEPQHF.

CDR3 DNA sequence: TGTGCCAGCAGCGGCGAGCGACTTCCGGGCTACAATGAGCAGTTCTTC. Amino acid sequence: CASSGERLPGYNEQFF. The chain carries TRBV9 and TRBJ2-1, with D hard to call. Trimming took 3 bases from V and 3 from J, leaving 16 bases between them. The CDR3 is 16 amino acids. Germline assignment: CDR1 SGDLS and CDR2 YYNGEE.

The chain has TRBV6-5 and TRBJ1-6; 7 bases line up with TRBD1. CDR1 is MNHEY and CDR2 is SVGAGI in the germline V gene. V lost 6 bases, J lost 9 bases, and 8 bases stayed unmatched. The CDR3 has 14 residues. The CDR3 region is CASRLRQGGSPLHF. CDR3 coding DNA: TGTGCCAGCAGATTACGACAGGGAGGTTCACCCCTCCACTTT.

V usage is TRBV11-2 and J usage is TRBJ2-5; D may match TRBD1 or TRBD2 (5 bases each). Germline V CDR1 and CDR2: SGHAT, FQNNGV. The CDR3 is made up of 17 amino acids. V lost 4 bases and J lost 5, with 23 bases in between. CDR3: CASSSPSPPGRVETQYF. The CDR3 coding sequence is TGTGCCAGCAGCTCTCCTAGCCCCCCGGGGCGGGTGGAGACCCAGTACTTC. The full variable domain, rest sourced from reference TRBV11-2 and TRBJ2-5, is EAGVAQSPRYKIIEKRQSVAFWCNPISGHATLYWYQQILGQGPKLLIQFQNNGVVDDSQLPKDRFSAERLKGVDSTLKIQPAKLEDSAVYLCASSSPSPPGRVETQYFGPGTRLLVL.

CDR3: CASSPPPGQLSGNTIYF. The CDR3 coding sequence is TGTGCCAGCAGCCCCCCACCGGGACAGCTTTCTGGAAACACCATATATTTT. The chain is built from TRBV7-2 and TRBJ1-3; 7 bases fit TRBD1. Trimming at V came to 5 bases and at J to 1 base, leaving 11 bases not matched to a gene. Per the germline V gene, CDR1 is SGHTA and CDR2 is FQGNSA. The length of the CDR3 is 17 residues.

The chain carries TRBV5-1 and TRBJ1-6, with 7 bases identical to TRBD1. CDR1 is SGHRS, CDR2 YFSETQ, per germline. The CDR3 consists of 15 residues. Germline trimming cut 0 bases from V and 4 bases from J; bases unmatched to any gene: 1. In nucleotides, the CDR3 is TGCGCCAGCAGCTTGGAACAGGGGTATAATTCACCCCTCCACTTT. Translation: CASSLEQGYNSPLHF.